These 15 T cell receptor beta chains originate from one sample sequenced in a study of cytomegalovirus exposure and HLA in healthy donors (dated by TCRdb to the late 2010s). Library preparation used the immunoSEQ multiplex PCR assay. For the multiplex PCR, a mixture combining 60 forward primers for TCR Vbeta segments and 13 reverse primers for TCR Jbeta segments was used. TCRdb limited this immuneACCESS table to in-frame rearrangements with V and J called. A share of clones is missing; checked studies link under half to unresolved V genes, and the rest is unexplained. The record for this sample contains 200,000 to 250,000 clones. The ten most abundant clones make up about 1% of the sample. Source material: PBMCs. These receptors all stem from a girl aged 2 to 10 in good health and CMV-seropositive.

The rearrangement joins TRBV19 to TRBJ2-7; D may be TRBD2 (6 bases). The V gene lost 1 base and the J gene lost 6 bases, with 16 bases spanning the gap. The germline CDR1 and CDR2 sequences are LNHDA and SQIVND (reference sequence). This CDR3 is 15 amino acids long. DNA of the CDR3: TGTGCCAGTAGTATAGCAAGTGGGGGGAATCGCGAGCAGTACTTC. Translating it yields CASSIASGGNREQYF.

This chain joins TRBV6-1 and TRBJ1-1, with D tentatively TRBD1 (6 bases). The CDR3 has 13 residues. Germline V gene lookup returns CDR1 MNHNS and CDR2 SASEGT. Trimming cost V 3 bases and J 1 base, with 6 bases left between them. The CDR3, as DNA: TGTGCCAGCAGTGACAGGGGGAACACTGAAGCTTTCTTT. Its protein product is CASSDRGNTEAFF.

The chain carries TRBV30 and TRBJ2-1, with D maybe TRBD1 (6 bases). The CDR3 runs to 17 residues. Germline CDR1 GTSNPN, CDR2 SVGIG (reference sequence). V shed 1 base and J shed 6 bases, with 22 bases lying between them. The CDR3 loop is CAWSASDRQTIFNEQFF. The DNA for the CDR3 is TGTGCCTGGAGTGCATCCGACAGGCAAACTATATTCAATGAGCAGTTCTTC.

The rearrangement links TRBV28 to TRBJ1-3, with 7 nucleotides matching TRBD1. The V gene end was trimmed by 4 bases and the J gene end by 3 bases; junction bases not matched to a gene: 9. Germline-derived CDR1 and CDR2 are MDHEN and SYDVKM. CDR3 length: 16 amino acids. The CDR3 loop is CASSSGGGHFGNTIYF. The CDR3 DNA is TGTGCCAGCAGTTCAGGGGGTGGGCACTTTGGAAACACCATATATTTT.

The chain employs TRBV7-9 and TRBJ2-7, with D possibly TRBD2 on 5 matching bases. This CDR3 region has 14 residues. The germline V gene encodes CDR1 SEHNR and CDR2 FQNEAQ (reference sequence). Trimming stripped 3 bases from V and 3 bases from J, with 12 bases between. The DNA of the CDR3 is TGTGCCAGCAGCTTTAACCGGGGATACTACGAGCAGTACTTC. It encodes CASSFNRGYYEQYF.

V usage is TRBV2 and J usage is TRBJ2-7; 9 nucleotides align to TRBD2. There are 15 residues in the CDR3. Germline V gene data show CDR1 as SNHLY and CDR2 as FYNNEI. Trimming at V came to 5 bases and at J to 3 bases, leaving 8 bases not matched to a gene. The chain's CDR3 is CASSFRGRADYEQYF. CDR3 in DNA: TGTGCCAGCAGTTTTCGCGGGAGGGCTGACTACGAGCAGTACTTC.

V and J are TRBV12-5 and TRBJ2-3, with D perhaps matching TRBD2 (7 bases). Germline CDR1 LGHNT, CDR2 FRNRAP. Trimming stripped 1 base from V and 7 bases from J, with 12 bases between. This CDR3 comprises 14 residues. The DNA of the CDR3 is TGTGCTAGTGGTTTGGACGCGGGGGCTAATACGCAGTATTTT. Its protein is CASGLDAGANTQYF.

The chain links TRBV9 to TRBJ2-2; TRBD2 matches 7 bases. The V gene's germline CDR1 is SGDLS and CDR2 YYNGEE. The CDR3 consists of 16 residues. V was pared by 0 bases and J by 1 base, with 3 bases of the junction left unmatched. The CDR3 here is CASSVVIAGNTGELFF. The CDR3 bases are TGTGCCAGCAGCGTAGTTATAGCGGGGAACACCGGGGAGCTGTTTTTT.

This sequence joins TRBV5-6 and TRBJ2-5; TRBD2 might be the D (5 bases). The DNA end is a closer match to TRBJ2-7, so the J assignment may be wrong. This CDR3 comprises 12 residues. CDR1 and CDR2 from the germline V gene are SGHDT and YYEEEE. CDR3 nucleotides: TGTGCCAGCAGCTTCGGGGTTGACGAGCAGTACTTC. As protein: CASSFGVDEQYF.

Concerning this clone itself: The sample carries other DNA sequences with the same CDR3. The chain has TRBV29-1 and TRBJ2-5, with 8 bases aligning to TRBD2. Germline CDR1 is SQVTM and CDR2 is ANQGSEA. The trim removed 5 bases at V and 0 bases at J, leaving 11 bases unmatched. The CDR3 length is 16 residues. The CDR3 spells CSVSGTSGTYQETQYF. The CDR3 DNA sequence: TGCAGCGTTTCCGGGACTAGTGGGACTTACCAAGAGACCCAGTACTTC.

The V call is TRBV18, the J call TRBJ1-4; the D is unclear. The CDR3 runs 13 residues. The ends were cut back, 4 bases at V and 6 bases at J, with 9 bases in the middle. Germline loops: CDR1 KGHSH, CDR2 LQKENI. CDR3 amino acids: CASSHPRDEKLFF. CDR3 bases: TGTGCCAGCTCACATCCCCGGGATGAAAAACTGTTTTTT.

The rearrangement joins TRBV29-1 to TRBJ2-5, with 8 bases matching TRBD1. The CDR3 extends over 11 amino acids. Germline V CDR1 and CDR2: SQVTM, ANQGSEA. V was pared by 8 bases and J by 5 bases, with 4 bases of the junction left unmatched. Here the CDR3 DNA reads TGCAGCTTTGGACAGGGCGAGACCCAGTACTTC. Residues: CSFGQGETQYF.

The chain combines TRBV6-5 with TRBJ1-2; 8 bases match TRBD1. The CDR3 has 14 residues. V shed 7 bases and J 3 bases; nucleotides not matched to a gene: 7. Germline CDR1 reads MNHEY; CDR2 reads SVGAGI. DNA for the CDR3: TGTGCCAGCACCCAACCGGACAGGGACTATGGCTACACCTTC. This gives the protein CASTQPDRDYGYTF.

V gene TRBV19 combines with J gene TRBJ2-1; D is undetermined. CDR1 is LNHDA, CDR2 SQIVND, per germline (reference sequence). V lost 4 bases, J lost 0 bases, and 10 bases lay in between. The CDR3 is made up of 15 amino acids. Written as DNA, the CDR3 is TGTGCCAGTAGTACTAAGAAGAGCTCCTACAATGAGCAGTTCTTC. Translated: CASSTKKSSYNEQFF.

The CDR3 protein is CASSFGQGRETQYF. The CDR3 DNA follows: TGTGCCAGCAGCTTCGGCCAAGGGAGAGAGACCCAGTACTTC. The chain joins TRBV9 to TRBJ2-5; a possible D gene is TRBD2 (5 bases). The CDR3 runs to 14 residues. V dropped 4 bases and J dropped 4 bases, with 14 bases sitting between them. Germline CDR1 reads SGDLS; CDR2 reads YYNGEE.